This T cell receptor beta chain originates from a study of T cell clones after liver transplantation. Overall study: Without induction therapy, subjects received standard immunosuppression until 12-24 months post-transplant.

V dropped 4 bases and J dropped 8; count of bases not matched to a gene: 11. The CDR3 loop spans 14 amino acids. From germline, CDR1 is SGHTS and CDR2 YDEGEE. This clone was counted between two and nine times. Its antigen remains unidentified. Alloreactive TCRbeta sequences came from sequencing proliferating CFSE-low cells in the MLR. Sequencing was performed with immunoSEQ multiplex PCR; in TCRdb, only in-frame clones are kept and a portion is missing. The data show some 5,000 clones, 30% seen once. V usage is TRBV5-8 and J usage is TRBJ1-2, with 7 nucleotides matching TRBD1. The receptor's source is a human patient who received a liver transplant. Some T cells may be provided by the graft donor. Specimen: CD4+ T cells from cultured PBMCs. CDR3: CASSRGTVRTGYTF. The DNA of the CDR3 is TGTGCCAGCAGCCGGGGGACAGTCCGGACGGGCTACACCTTC.